This T cell receptor (beta chain) was identified in a study of persistence of HIV-infected CD4 T cells. The libraries were made with immunoSEQ version 4 in survey mode. Genomic DNA was diluted to around 10 ng/uL, up to 1 ug per sample. TCRdb keeps only in-frame clones here, not all; method: immunoSEQ multiplex PCR. The repertoire holds over 15,000 clones, with approximately 64% as singletons. The V gene lost 4 bases and the J gene lost 7 bases, with 10 bases spanning the gap. The CDR3 extends over 12 amino acids. Looked up from germline, CDR1 is MNHEY and CDR2 is SVGAGI. Cells were stimulated with CMV-infected fibroblast lysates at approximately 10 ug/mL. CD4+ T cells upregulating both CD40 ligand and CD69 were sorted as responding cells. Inclusion required CMV-positive serology and CD4+ counts above 400 cells/uL. Turning to this clone: As yet, its antigen is unknown.

The material was CD4+ T cells sorted from PBMCs after roughly 18-hour stimulation, obtained from a patient who received antiretroviral therapy. This chain uses TRBV6-5 with TRBJ2-5; weak D call: TRBD1 (6 bases). This sequence was found in an adult woman with HIV who was CMV-seropositive. The CDR3 DNA is TGTGCCAGCAGTTTGGGGGCGGGGACCCAGTACTTC. Translating gives CASSLGAGTQYF.